These 2 T cell receptor beta chains were all obtained from the same sample, sequenced in a study of shared clonotypes between healthy human individuals (dated by TCRdb to about 2020). To prepare the library, the immunoSEQ multiplex PCR assay was applied. The table was pulled from immuneACCESS by TCRdb, which kept in-frame rearrangements only. Such tables lose some clones; where checked, under half of the loss comes from unresolved V genes, and the rest has no known cause. The sample table records over a million clones; about four fifths of these occur just once. The top ten hold 0.4% to 0.55% of the sample. Material: memory CD4+ T cells from PBMCs. The cell subset or site label corresponds to: CD45RA-negative fraction. Receptor source: a man aged 18 to 30 in good health. Some clones in this sample may be carry-over from other donors' samples.

The chain has TRBV11-3 and TRBJ2-1; D might be TRBD1 (5 bases). Trimming left V 1 base short and J 7 bases short, with 14 bases between. This CDR3 spans 15 amino acids. CDR1 and CDR2 (germline): SGHNT, YENEEA. In DNA form, the CDR3 reads TGTGCCAGCAGCTTAGGGGTAGGGGCGAGGAATGAGCAGTTCTTC. Translated, it gives CASSLGVGARNEQFF.

The chain employs TRBV29-1 and TRBJ1-1; 9 bases fit TRBD1. Trimming cost V 7 bases and J 0 bases; bases outside gene matches: 3. The germline CDR1 and CDR2 sequences are SQVTM and ANQGSEA. The CDR3 is made up of 13 amino acids. CDR3 residues: CSGGQGLNTEAFF. Written as DNA, the CDR3 is TGCAGCGGCGGACAGGGGTTGAACACTGAAGCTTTCTTT.